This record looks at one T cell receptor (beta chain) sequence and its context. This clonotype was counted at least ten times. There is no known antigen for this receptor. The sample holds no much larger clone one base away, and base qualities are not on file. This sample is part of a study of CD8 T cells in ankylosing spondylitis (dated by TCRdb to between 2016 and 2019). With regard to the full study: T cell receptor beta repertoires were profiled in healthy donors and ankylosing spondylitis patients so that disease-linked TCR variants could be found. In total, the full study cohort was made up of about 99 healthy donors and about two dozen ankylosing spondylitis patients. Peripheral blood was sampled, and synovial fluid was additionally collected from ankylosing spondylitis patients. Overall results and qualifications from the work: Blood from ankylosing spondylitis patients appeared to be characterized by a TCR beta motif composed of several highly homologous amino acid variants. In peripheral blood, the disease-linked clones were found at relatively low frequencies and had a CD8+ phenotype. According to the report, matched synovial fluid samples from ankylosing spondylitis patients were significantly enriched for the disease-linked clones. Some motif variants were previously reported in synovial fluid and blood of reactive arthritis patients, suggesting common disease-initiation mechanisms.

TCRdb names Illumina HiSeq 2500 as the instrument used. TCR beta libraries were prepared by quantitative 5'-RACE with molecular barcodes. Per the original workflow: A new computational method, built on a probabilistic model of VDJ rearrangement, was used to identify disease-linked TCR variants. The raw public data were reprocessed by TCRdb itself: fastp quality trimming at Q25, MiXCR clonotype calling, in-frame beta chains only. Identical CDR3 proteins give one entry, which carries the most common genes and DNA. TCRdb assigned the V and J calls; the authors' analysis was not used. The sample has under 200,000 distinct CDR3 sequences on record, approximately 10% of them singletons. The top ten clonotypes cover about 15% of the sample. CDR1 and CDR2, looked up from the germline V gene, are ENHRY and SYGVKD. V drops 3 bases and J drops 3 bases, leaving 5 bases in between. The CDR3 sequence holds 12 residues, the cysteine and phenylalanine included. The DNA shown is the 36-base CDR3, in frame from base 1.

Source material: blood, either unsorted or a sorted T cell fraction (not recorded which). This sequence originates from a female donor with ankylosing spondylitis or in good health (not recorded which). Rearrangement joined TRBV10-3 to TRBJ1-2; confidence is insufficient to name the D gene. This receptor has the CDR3 CAISDAHYGYTF. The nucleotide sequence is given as TGTGCCATCAGTGACGCACACTATGGCTACACCTTC.